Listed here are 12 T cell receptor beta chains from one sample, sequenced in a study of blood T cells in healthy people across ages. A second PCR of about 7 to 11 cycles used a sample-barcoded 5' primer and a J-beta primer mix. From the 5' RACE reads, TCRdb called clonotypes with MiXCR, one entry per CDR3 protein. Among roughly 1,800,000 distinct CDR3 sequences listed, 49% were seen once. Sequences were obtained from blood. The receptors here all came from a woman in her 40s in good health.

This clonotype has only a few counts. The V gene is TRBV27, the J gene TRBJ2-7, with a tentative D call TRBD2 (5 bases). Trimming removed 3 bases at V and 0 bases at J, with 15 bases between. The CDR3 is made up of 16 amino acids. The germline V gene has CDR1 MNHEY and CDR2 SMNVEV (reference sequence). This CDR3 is CASSLSSGSVSYEQYF. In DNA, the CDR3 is TGTGCCAGCAGTTTGTCCTCAGGTAGCGTCTCCTACGAGCAGTACTTC.

The CDR3 is CSAKGQPTGELFF. In DNA form, the CDR3 reads TGCAGTGCTAAGGGACAACCCACCGGGGAGCTGTTTTTT. This chain joins TRBV20-1 and TRBJ2-2; possibly TRBD1 for D (6 bases). In germline, CDR1 is DFQATT, CDR2 SNEGSKA (reference sequence). V dropped 4 bases and J dropped 4 bases, with 10 bases sitting between them. The CDR3 runs 13 residues.

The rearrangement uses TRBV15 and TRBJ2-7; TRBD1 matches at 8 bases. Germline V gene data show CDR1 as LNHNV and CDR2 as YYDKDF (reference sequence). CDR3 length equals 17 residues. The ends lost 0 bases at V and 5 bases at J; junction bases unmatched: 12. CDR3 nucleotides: TGTGCCACCAGCAGAGATCATGGGAGCGACAGGGGCAACGAGCAGTACTTC. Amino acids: CATSRDHGSDRGNEQYF.

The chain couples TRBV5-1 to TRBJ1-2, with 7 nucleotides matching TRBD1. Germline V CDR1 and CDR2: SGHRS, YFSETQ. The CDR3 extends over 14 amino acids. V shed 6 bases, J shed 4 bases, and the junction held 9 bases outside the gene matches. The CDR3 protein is CASTPGQTTYGYTF. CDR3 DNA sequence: TGCGCCAGCACCCCGGGACAGACGACCTATGGCTACACCTTC.

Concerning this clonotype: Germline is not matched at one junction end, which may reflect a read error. CDR3 amino acids: CAGSEPLTDTQYF. The CDR3 coding sequence is TGTGCCGGCAGTGAACCCCTCACAGATACGCAGTATTTT. This sequence joins TRBV6-1 and TRBJ2-3; D remains ambiguous. There are 13 residues in the CDR3. The germline CDR1 and CDR2 sequences are MNHNS and SASEGT.

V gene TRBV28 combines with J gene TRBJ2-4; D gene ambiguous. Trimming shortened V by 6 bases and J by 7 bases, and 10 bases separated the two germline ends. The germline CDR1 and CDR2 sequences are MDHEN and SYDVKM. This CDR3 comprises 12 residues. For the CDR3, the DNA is TGTGCCAGCAGCGGAGAGTGGAACATTCAGTACTTC. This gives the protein CASSGEWNIQYF. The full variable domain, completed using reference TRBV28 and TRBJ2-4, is DVKVTQSSRYLVKRTGEKVFLECVQDMDHENMFWYRQDPGLGLRLIYFSYDVKMKEKGDIPEGYSVSREKKERFSLILESASTNQTSMYLCASSGEWNIQYFGAGTRLSVL.

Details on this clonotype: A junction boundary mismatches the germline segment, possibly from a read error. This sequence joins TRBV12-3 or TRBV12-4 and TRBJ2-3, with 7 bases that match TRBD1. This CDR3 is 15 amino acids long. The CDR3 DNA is TGTGCCAGCAGTTTAGCGGGGGTAGGGACAGATATGCAGTATTTT. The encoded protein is CASSLAGVGTDMQYF.

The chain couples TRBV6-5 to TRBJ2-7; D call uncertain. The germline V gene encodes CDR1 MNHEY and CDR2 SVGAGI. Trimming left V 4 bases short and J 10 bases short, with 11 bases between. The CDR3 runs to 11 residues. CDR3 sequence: CASSFGPSQYF. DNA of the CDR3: TGTGCCAGCAGTTTCGGCCCTTCCCAGTACTTC.

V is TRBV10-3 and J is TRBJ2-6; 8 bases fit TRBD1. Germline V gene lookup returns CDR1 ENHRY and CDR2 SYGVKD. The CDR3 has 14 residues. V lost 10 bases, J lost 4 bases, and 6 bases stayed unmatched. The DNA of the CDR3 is TGTGCCACTCCCCAGGGGGCCGGGGCCAACGTCCTGACTTTC. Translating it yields CATPQGAGANVLTF.

Here the CDR3 reads CASSRIGTNYNEQFF. DNA of the CDR3: TGTGCCAGCAGCAGGATCGGGACTAACTACAATGAGCAGTTCTTC. The rearrangement links TRBV13 to TRBJ2-1; the match to TRBD2 covers 7 bases. The CDR3 length is 15 residues. Germline V gives CDR1 PRHDT, CDR2 FYEKMQ (reference sequence). J lost 3 bases, V lost 5 bases, and 7 bases had no gene match.

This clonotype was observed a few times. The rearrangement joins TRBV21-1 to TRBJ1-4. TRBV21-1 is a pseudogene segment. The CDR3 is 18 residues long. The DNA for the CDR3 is TGTGCCAGCAGAAGAAACCCGAGGCGTACTCCAACTAATGAAAAACTGTTTTTT. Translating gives CASRRNPRRTPTNEKLFF.

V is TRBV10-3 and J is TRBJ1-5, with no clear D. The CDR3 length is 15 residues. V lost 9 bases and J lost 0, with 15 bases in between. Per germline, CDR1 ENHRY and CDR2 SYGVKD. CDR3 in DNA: TGTGCCATACCCACTGGAGGGTATAGCAATCAGCCCCAGCATTTT. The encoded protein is CAIPTGGYSNQPQHF.